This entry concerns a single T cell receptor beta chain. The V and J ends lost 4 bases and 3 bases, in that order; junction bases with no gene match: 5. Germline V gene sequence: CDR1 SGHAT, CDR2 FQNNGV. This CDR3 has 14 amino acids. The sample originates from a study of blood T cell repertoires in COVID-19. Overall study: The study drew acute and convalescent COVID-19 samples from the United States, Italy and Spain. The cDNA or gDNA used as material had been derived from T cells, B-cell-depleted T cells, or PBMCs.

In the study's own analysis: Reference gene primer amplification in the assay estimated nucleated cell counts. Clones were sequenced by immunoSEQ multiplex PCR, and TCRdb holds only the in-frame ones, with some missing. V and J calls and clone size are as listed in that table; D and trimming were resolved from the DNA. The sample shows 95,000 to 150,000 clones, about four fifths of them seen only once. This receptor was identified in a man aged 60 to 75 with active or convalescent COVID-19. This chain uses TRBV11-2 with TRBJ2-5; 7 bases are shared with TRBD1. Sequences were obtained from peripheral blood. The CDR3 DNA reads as TGTGCCAGCAGCTCCGGGACAGCCAAAGAGACCCAGTACTTC. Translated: CASSSGTAKETQYF.